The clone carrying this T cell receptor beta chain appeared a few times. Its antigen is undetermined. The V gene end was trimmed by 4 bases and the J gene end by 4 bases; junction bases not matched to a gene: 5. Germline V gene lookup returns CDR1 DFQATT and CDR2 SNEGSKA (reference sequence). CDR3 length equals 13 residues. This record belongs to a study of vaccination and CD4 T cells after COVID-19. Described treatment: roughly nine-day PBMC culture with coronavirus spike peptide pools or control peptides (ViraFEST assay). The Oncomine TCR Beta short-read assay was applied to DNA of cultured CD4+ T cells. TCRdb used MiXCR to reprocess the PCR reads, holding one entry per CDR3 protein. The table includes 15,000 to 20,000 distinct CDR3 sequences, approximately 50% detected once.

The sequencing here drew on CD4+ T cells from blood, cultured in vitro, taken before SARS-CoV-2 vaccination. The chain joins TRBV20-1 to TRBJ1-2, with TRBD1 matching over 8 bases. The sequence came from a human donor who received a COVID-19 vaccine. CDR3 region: CSATTGTGYGYTF. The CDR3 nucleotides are TGCAGTGCTACAACCGGGACAGGCTATGGCTACACCTTC.